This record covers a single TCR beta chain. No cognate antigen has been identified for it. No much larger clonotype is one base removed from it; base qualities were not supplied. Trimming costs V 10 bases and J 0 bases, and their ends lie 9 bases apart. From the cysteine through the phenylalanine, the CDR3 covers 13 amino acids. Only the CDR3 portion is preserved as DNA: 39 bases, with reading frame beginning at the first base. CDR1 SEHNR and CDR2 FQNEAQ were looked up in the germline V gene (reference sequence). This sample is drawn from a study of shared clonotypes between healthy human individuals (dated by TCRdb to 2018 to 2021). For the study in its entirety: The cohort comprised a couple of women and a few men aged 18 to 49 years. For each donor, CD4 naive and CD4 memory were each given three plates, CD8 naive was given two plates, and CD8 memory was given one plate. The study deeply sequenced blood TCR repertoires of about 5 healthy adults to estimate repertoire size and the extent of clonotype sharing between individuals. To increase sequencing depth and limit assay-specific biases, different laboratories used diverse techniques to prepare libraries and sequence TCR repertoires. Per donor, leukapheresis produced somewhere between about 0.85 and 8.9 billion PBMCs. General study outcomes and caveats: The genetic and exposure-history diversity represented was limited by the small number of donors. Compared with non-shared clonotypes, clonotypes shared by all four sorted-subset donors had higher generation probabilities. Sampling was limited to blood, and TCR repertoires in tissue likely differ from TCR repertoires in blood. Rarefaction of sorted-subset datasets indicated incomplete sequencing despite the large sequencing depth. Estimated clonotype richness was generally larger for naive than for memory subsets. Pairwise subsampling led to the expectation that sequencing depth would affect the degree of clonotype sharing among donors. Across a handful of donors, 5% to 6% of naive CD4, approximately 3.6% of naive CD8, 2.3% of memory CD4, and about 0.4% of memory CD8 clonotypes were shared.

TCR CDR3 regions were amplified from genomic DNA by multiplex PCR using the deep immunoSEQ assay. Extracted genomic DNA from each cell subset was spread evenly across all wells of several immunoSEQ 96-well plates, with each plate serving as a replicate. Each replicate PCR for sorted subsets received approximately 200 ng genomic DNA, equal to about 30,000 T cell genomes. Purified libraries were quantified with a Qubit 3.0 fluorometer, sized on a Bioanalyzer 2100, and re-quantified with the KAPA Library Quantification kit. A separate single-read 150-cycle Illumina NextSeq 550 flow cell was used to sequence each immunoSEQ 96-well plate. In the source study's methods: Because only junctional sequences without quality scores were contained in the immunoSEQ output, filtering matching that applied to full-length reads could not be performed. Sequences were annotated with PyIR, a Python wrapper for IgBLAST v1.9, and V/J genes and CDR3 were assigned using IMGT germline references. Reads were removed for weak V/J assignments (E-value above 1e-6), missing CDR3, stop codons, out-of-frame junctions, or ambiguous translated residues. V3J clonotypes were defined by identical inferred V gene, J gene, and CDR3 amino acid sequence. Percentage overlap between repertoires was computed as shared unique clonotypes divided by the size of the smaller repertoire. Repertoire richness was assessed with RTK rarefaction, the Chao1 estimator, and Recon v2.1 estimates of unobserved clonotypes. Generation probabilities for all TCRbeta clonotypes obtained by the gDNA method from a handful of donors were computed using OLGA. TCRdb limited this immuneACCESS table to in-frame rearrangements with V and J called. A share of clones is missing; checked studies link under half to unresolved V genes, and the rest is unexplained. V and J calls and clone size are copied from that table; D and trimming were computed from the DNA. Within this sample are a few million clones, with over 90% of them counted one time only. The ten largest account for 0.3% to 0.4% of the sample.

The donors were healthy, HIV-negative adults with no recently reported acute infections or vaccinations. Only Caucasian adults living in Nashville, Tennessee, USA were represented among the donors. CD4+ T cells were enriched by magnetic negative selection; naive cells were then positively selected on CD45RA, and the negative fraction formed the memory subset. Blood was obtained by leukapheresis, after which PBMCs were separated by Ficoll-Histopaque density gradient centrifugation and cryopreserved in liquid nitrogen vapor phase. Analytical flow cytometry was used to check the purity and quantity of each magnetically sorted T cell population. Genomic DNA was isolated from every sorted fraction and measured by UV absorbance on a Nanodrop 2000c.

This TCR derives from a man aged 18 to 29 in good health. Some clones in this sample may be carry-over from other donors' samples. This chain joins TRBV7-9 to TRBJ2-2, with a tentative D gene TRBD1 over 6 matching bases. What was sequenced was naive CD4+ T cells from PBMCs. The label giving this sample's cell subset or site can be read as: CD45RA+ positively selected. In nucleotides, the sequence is TGTGCCACGCGGACAGCGAACACCGGGGAGCTGTTTTTT. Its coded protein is CATRTANTGELFF.